Listed here are 24 T cell receptor beta chains from one sample, sequenced in a study of cytomegalovirus exposure and HLA in healthy donors. Sequenced by immunoSEQ multiplex PCR; TCRdb stores in-frame clones only, minus some. The sample yields about 360,000 clones, 86% seen once. The sequenced sample was PBMCs. The receptors derive from a woman aged 18 to 35 in good health and CMV-seronegative.

This clone was counted between two and nine times. The chain couples TRBV4-2 to TRBJ1-2; 7 nucleotides align to TRBD1. CDR3 length: 13 amino acids. Unmatched junction bases numbered 2, after V lost 2 bases and J lost 5 bases. The germline V gene has CDR1 LGHNA and CDR2 YNFKEQ. The DNA of the CDR3 is TGTGCCAGCAGCCAACAGACAGGGTATGGCTACACCTTC. Translating it yields CASSQQTGYGYTF.

The chain recombines TRBV27 with TRBJ2-5; tentative D call: TRBD1 (5 bases). V shed 3 bases and J shed 5 bases, with 16 bases lying between them. The CDR3 covers 15 residues. Germline lookup yields CDR1 MNHEY and CDR2 SMNVEV (reference sequence). CDR3 region: CASSFAGFPRETQYF. DNA for the CDR3: TGTGCCAGCAGTTTTGCAGGGTTTCCAAGGGAGACCCAGTACTTC.

V gene TRBV11-2 combines with J gene TRBJ2-7; D is uncertain. CDR1 SGHAT and CDR2 FQNNGV come from the germline V gene. CDR3 length: 16 amino acids. Trimming pared 5 bases from V and 2 bases from J, leaving 19 bases between. The CDR3 reads CASSPLLPLLTYEQYF. The CDR3 DNA reads as TGTGCCAGCAGCCCCCTTTTGCCGTTGCTAACCTACGAGCAGTACTTC.

This clone was counted a single time. The V and J genes are TRBV5-1 and TRBJ1-2; TRBD1 matches at 7 bases. The V gene end was trimmed by 2 bases and the J gene end by 6 bases; junction bases not matched to a gene: 10. Germline assignment: CDR1 SGHRS and CDR2 YFSETQ. This CDR3 region has 15 residues. The CDR3 spells CASSFPGQDGDGYTF. The CDR3 DNA follows: TGCGCCAGCAGCTTTCCCGGACAGGATGGGGATGGCTACACCTTC.

This chain uses TRBV2 with TRBJ2-5; D is possibly TRBD1 (6 bases). Trimming stripped 5 bases from V and 4 bases from J, with 11 bases between. Germline V gene sequence: CDR1 SNHLY, CDR2 FYNNEI. The CDR3 length is 13 residues. CDR3 amino acids: CASSTGLIETQYF. DNA for the CDR3: TGTGCCAGCAGTACAGGGTTGATAGAGACCCAGTACTTC.

The chain joins TRBV10-1 to TRBJ1-1; tentative D call: TRBD1 (5 bases). Trimming stripped 8 bases from V and 3 bases from J, with 13 bases between. Germline assignment: CDR1 WNHNN and CDR2 SYGVQD (reference sequence). This CDR3 has 13 amino acids. The CDR3 DNA is TGCGCCAGCTTGCAGGGATCGGACACTGAAGCTTTCTTT. Translated: CASLQGSDTEAFF.

V and J are TRBV7-2 and TRBJ1-2, with no clear D. Trimming removed 5 bases from V and 4 bases from J, with 14 bases in between. This CDR3 is 14 amino acids long. Per the germline V gene, CDR1 is SGHTA and CDR2 is FQGNSA. CDR3 nucleotide sequence: TGTGCCAGCAGCCCCAGCCGGGGAGGCTATGGCTACACCTTC. This sequence encodes CASSPSRGGYGYTF.

V usage is TRBV27 and J usage is TRBJ2-3; D may be TRBD2 (5 bases). This CDR3 has 15 amino acids. Germline CDR1 is MNHEY and CDR2 is SMNVEV (reference sequence). V lost 7 bases and J lost 4, with 18 bases in between. The CDR3 nucleotides are TGTGCCAGCACCCGATGGCGTGGGAGCGCAGATACGCAGTATTTT. Its translation: CASTRWRGSADTQYF.

The chain recombines TRBV18 with TRBJ2-5; D is possibly TRBD2 (6 bases). V lost 3 bases and J lost 7, with 12 bases in between. CDR1 and CDR2 from the germline V gene are KGHSH and LQKENI. There are 13 residues in the CDR3. The CDR3 region is CASSPGPEGTQYF. In nucleotides, the CDR3 is TGTGCCAGCTCACCCGGGCCGGAGGGGACCCAGTACTTC.

The chain joins TRBV27 to TRBJ1-1; a possible D gene is TRBD1 (5 bases). Germline lookup yields CDR1 MNHEY and CDR2 SMNVEV (reference sequence). There are 14 residues in the CDR3. Deletions cut 3 bases from V and 2 bases from J, with 10 bases between. CDR3 sequence reads: CASSFTGTNTEAFF. CDR3 in DNA: TGTGCCAGCAGTTTTACCGGGACTAACACTGAAGCTTTCTTT.

The chain has TRBV7-9 and TRBJ2-7, with 8 bases that match TRBD2. V lost 6 bases and J lost 6; bases outside the gene matches: 10. The CDR3 contains 14 residues. The germline V gene has CDR1 SEHNR and CDR2 FQNEAQ (reference sequence). The CDR3: CASSPERELIEQYF. CDR3 in DNA: TGTGCCAGCAGTCCCGAGCGGGAGCTTATCGAGCAGTACTTC. The complete variable domain, with remaining parts taken from reference TRBV7-9 and TRBJ2-7, reads DTGVSQNPRHKITKRGQNVTFRCDPISEHNRLYWYRQTLGQGPEFLTYFQNEAQLEKSRLLSDRFSAERPKGSFSTLEIQRTEQGDSAMYLCASSPERELIEQYFGPGTRLTVT.

The chain joins TRBV5-1 to TRBJ2-7, with 8 bases lining up with TRBD1. V was pared by 4 bases and J by 2 bases, with 11 bases of the junction left unmatched. The CDR3 contains 16 residues. Looked up from germline, CDR1 is SGHRS and CDR2 is YFSETQ. CDR3 amino acids: CASSPISGTGTYEQYF. The CDR3, as DNA: TGCGCCAGCAGCCCGATCTCCGGGACAGGTACCTACGAGCAGTACTTC.

This clone was recorded once. This rearrangement joins TRBV5-1 to TRBJ2-7, with 8 bases aligning to TRBD1. Trimming cost V 4 bases and J 5 bases; bases outside gene matches: 8. CDR1 is SGHRS, CDR2 YFSETQ, per germline. This CDR3 region has 14 residues. The CDR3 loop is CASSARTGWHEQYF. In DNA, the CDR3 is TGCGCCAGCAGCGCGCGGACAGGGTGGCACGAGCAGTACTTC.

The rearrangement joins TRBV30 to TRBJ1-6, with 10 positions matching TRBD1. The CDR3 extends over 13 amino acids. J lost 10 bases, V lost 5 bases, and 5 bases had no gene match. Germline V CDR1 and CDR2: GTSNPN, SVGIG (reference sequence). This CDR3 reads CAWGGTGVSPLHF. As DNA, the CDR3 is TGTGCCTGGGGGGGGACAGGGGTGTCACCCCTCCACTTT.

A single count supports this clone. The gene calls are TRBV29-1 and TRBJ2-1, with D possibly TRBD2 on 6 matching bases. V was shortened by 3 bases and J by 7 bases, with 13 bases between the two germline ends. The CDR3 has 13 amino acids. From germline, CDR1 is SQVTM and CDR2 ANQGSEA. CDR3 bases: TGCAGCGTTGACGGGAGTCCCTTAAATGAGCAGTTCTTC. As protein: CSVDGSPLNEQFF.

The rearrangement joins TRBV19 to TRBJ2-5, with TRBD2 identical over 15 bases. J was trimmed by 2 bases and V by 6 bases; bases with no gene match: 4. Per germline, CDR1 LNHDA and CDR2 SQIVND (reference sequence). This CDR3 contains 16 residues. The CDR3 region has the DNA TGTGCCAGTAGACGGACTAGCGGGGGGGCGCAAGAGACCCAGTACTTC. Encoded protein: CASRRTSGGAQETQYF.

The V and J genes are TRBV19 and TRBJ1-1; D is unclear. This CDR3 is built from 16 residues. Germline-derived CDR1 and CDR2 are LNHDA and SQIVND (reference sequence). V was trimmed by 5 bases and J by 1 base, leaving 17 bases between them. The CDR3 bases are TGTGCCAGTAGTCCAAGCCTCAACCGAAGGAACACTGAAGCTTTCTTT. Its protein is CASSPSLNRRNTEAFF.

The J gene is TRBJ1-5, the V gene TRBV16; 8 bases match TRBD1. V lost 4 bases, J lost 4 bases, and 6 bases stayed unmatched. The length of the CDR3 is 15 residues. CDR1 and CDR2 from the germline V gene are KGHSY and FQNENV. The CDR3 nucleotides read TGTGCCAGCAGCCCTGGACAGGGTGGTAATCAGCCCCAGCATTTT. The encoded protein is CASSPGQGGNQPQHF.

The V call is TRBV29-1, the J call TRBJ2-7, with TRBD1 matching over 7 bases. The CDR3 spans 13 residues. In germline, CDR1 is SQVTM, CDR2 ANQGSEA. Trimming cost V 5 bases and J 0 bases; bases outside gene matches: 4. In nucleotides, the CDR3 is TGCAGCGTTATGGGACAGAGCTCCTACGAGCAGTACTTC. Encoded protein: CSVMGQSSYEQYF.

This chain connects TRBV28 to TRBJ1-5, with D possibly TRBD1 on 6 matching bases. The CDR3 contains 13 residues. From germline, CDR1 is MDHEN and CDR2 SYDVKM. The CDR3 sequence is CAAEGLGTQPQHF. CDR3 DNA: TGTGCAGCAGAGGGTTTAGGGACACAGCCCCAGCATTTT.

J is TRBJ2-1 and V is TRBV5-1, with D perhaps matching TRBD2 (6 bases). Per the germline V gene, CDR1 is SGHRS and CDR2 is YFSETQ. The CDR3 extends over 15 amino acids. V dropped 4 bases and J dropped 4 bases, with 15 bases sitting between them. The CDR3 here is CASSVRRDGYNEQFF. CDR3 nucleotides: TGCGCCAGCAGCGTTCGGCGGGACGGATACAATGAGCAGTTCTTC.

This chain uses TRBV20-1 with TRBJ2-1, with D unclear. Trimming cost V 0 bases and J 11 bases, with 8 bases left between them. This CDR3 contains 11 residues. CDR1 and CDR2 from the germline V gene are DFQATT and SNEGSKA (reference sequence). CDR3 bases: TGCAGTGCTAGAGAACCTAGAAAGCAGTTCTTC. Translation gives CSAREPRKQFF.

The CDR3 loop is CASSSIQGVGYTF. The CDR3 region has the DNA TGTGCCAGCAGTTCTATACAGGGAGTTGGCTACACCTTC. The V gene is TRBV6-5, the J gene TRBJ1-2, with a weak D call TRBD1 (6 bases). The CDR3 extends over 13 amino acids. Germline CDR1 MNHEY, CDR2 SVGAGI. Between the trimmed V and J ends, which lost 4 bases and 7 bases, there was a span of 13 bases.

V gene TRBV19 combines with J gene TRBJ2-5, with a tentative D call TRBD1 (6 bases). In germline, CDR1 is LNHDA, CDR2 SQIVND (reference sequence). Trimming left V 7 bases short and J 5 bases short, with 14 bases between. This CDR3 has 13 residues. In DNA form, the CDR3 reads TGTGCCAGTACCCAACAGGGATCGGAGACCCAGTACTTC. This gives the protein CASTQQGSETQYF.